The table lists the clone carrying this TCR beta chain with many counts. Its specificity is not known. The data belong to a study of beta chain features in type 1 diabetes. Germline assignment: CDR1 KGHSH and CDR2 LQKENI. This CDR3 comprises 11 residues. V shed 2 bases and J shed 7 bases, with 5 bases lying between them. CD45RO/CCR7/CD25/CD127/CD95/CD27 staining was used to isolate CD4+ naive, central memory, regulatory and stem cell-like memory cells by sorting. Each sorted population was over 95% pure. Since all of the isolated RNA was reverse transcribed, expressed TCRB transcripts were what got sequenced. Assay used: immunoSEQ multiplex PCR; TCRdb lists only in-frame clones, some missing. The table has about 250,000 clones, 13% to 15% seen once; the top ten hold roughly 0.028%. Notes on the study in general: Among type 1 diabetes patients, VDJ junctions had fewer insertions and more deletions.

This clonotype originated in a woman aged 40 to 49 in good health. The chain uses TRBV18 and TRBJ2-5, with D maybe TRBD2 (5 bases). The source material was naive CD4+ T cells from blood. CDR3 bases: TGTGCCAGCTCACCAGGAGGGACCCAGTACTTC. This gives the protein CASSPGGTQYF.